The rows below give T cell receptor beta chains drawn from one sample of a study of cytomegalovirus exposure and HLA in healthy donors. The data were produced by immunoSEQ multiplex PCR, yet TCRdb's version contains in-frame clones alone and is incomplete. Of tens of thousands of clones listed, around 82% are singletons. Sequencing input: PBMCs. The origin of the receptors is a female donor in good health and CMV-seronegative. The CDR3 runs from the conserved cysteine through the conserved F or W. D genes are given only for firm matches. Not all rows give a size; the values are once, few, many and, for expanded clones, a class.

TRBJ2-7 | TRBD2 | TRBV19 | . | TGTGCCAGTAGTAGGACTAGCGGCTACGAGCAGTACTTC | CASSRTSGYEQYF
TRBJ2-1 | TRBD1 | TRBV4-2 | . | TGTGCCAGCAGCAGGACAGGTTCCAGCAATGAGCAGTTCTTC | CASSRTGSSNEQFF
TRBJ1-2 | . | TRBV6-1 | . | TGTGCCAGCAGTAGCACAGGCCAGTTTAGTTATGGCTACACCTTC | CASSSTGQFSYGYTF
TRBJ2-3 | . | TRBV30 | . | TGTGCCTGTTTGTCCGCGACTAAGCAGTATTTT | CACLSATKQYF
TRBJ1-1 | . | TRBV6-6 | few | TGTGCCAGCATCATAACCCTCGGCCGAGGGAACACTGAAGCTTTCTTT | CASIITLGRGNTEAFF
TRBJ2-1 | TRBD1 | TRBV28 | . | TGTGCCAGCAGTGAGGCCGGGACAGCCTACAATGAGCAGTTCTTC | CASSEAGTAYNEQFF
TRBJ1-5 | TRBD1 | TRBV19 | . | TGTGCCAGTAGAAGGGACAGGGGAGACAATCAGCCCCAGCATTTT | CASRRDRGDNQPQHF
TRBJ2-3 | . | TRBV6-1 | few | TGTGCCAGCAGCGAGGGGGGGCATCCAGATACGCAGTATTTT | CASSEGGHPDTQYF
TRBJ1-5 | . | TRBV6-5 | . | TGTGCCAGCAGGAAAAGGGGCGCGGTTCAGCCCCAGCATTTT | CASRKRGAVQPQHF
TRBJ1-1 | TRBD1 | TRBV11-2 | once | TGTGCCAGCAGCGTCGCCGGGACAGGGGGCGCTAGAACTGAAGCTTTCTTT | CASSVAGTGGARTEAFF